The rows below give T cell receptor beta chains drawn from one sample of a study of cytomegalovirus exposure and HLA in healthy donors. Clones were sequenced by immunoSEQ multiplex PCR, and TCRdb holds only the in-frame ones, with some missing. The sample carries about 160,000 clones, roughly four fifths recorded once. The sample comprised PBMCs. The receptors originated from a woman between 18 and 30 years old in good health and CMV-seronegative. Both conserved end residues are part of each CDR3. D genes are given only for firm matches. Size tells how often a clone was seen (once, few, many) or the class of an expanded clone, and some rows leave it out.

J gene | V gene | clone size | D gene | CDR3 DNA | CDR3 protein
TRBJ2-5 | TRBV7-6 | - | - | TGTGCCAGCAGCAAGAGGGCGAGGGAGACCCAGTACTTC | CASSKRARETQYF
TRBJ2-7 | TRBV28 | - | TRBD1 | TGTGCCAGCAGTACCCGACAGGGGAAGGGATCCTACGAGCAGTACTTC | CASSTRQGKGSYEQYF
TRBJ2-7 | TRBV5-1 | - | TRBD2 | TGCGCCAGCAGCTTGGGAAGTGGGACTAGCGGGATGACCTACGAGCAGTACTTC | CASSLGSGTSGMTYEQYF
TRBJ1-1 | TRBV7-2 | - | TRBD1 | TGTGCCAGCAGACGCCCGGAGGGGGCCTCTGAAGCTTTCTTT | CASRRPEGASEAFF
TRBJ2-5 | TRBV18 | - | - | TGTGCCAGCTCACCAAGGGCCGAGCGGGAGACCCAGTACTTC | CASSPRAERETQYF
TRBJ1-1 | TRBV27 | - | TRBD1 | TGTGCCAGCAGTTCGGGACAGCCCGGGATGAACACTGAAGCTTTCTTT | CASSSGQPGMNTEAFF
TRBJ2-1 | TRBV19 | - | - | TGTGCCAGTGGTACTACCCACAATGAGCAGTTCTTC | CASGTTHNEQFF
TRBJ2-7 | TRBV25-1 | - | TRBD1 | TGTGCCAGCAGTGACCACAGGGGGGAGAGCTACGAGCAGTACTTC | CASSDHRGESYEQYF
TRBJ1-6 | TRBV6-1 | few | TRBD1 | TGTGCCAGCAGTGGGGGACAGAGCTCCTATAATTCACCCCTCCACTTT | CASSGGQSSYNSPLHF
TRBJ1-5 | TRBV4-1 | - | - | TGCGCCAGCAGCCAAGAAGGACAGTTCAATCAGCCCCAGCATTTT | CASSQEGQFNQPQHF
TRBJ2-7 | TRBV6-1 | once | - | TGTGCCAGCAGTGAAAACCACGAGCAGTACTTC | CASSENHEQYF
TRBJ2-1 | TRBV27 | - | - | TGTGCCAGCAGTTTAATAACTAGCCCGATCAATGAGCAGTTCTTC | CASSLITSPINEQFF
TRBJ1-6 | TRBV5-1 | once | - | TGCGCCAGCAGCTTGGAAGGAGCCGGGTTTTCACCCCTCCACTTT | CASSLEGAGFSPLHF
TRBJ2-7 | TRBV29-1 | - | - | TGCAGCGTTGAAGATGCTGAGGGACATCAGAACGAGCAGTACTTC | CSVEDAEGHQNEQYF
TRBJ2-1 | TRBV7-3 | few | TRBD2 | TGTGCCAGCAGCCGGCTGGGGGGGAACTCCTACAATGAGCAGTTCTTC | CASSRLGGNSYNEQFF
TRBJ2-7 | TRBV7-9 | - | - | TGTGCCAGCAGCTTAAGTCAGGGCTCCTACGAGCAGTACTTC | CASSLSQGSYEQYF
TRBJ1-2 | TRBV29-1 | - | - | TGCAGCGTTGGTGCAGGGATCAATGGCTACACCTTC | CSVGAGINGYTF
TRBJ2-2 | TRBV6-1 | - | - | TGTGCCAGCAGTGCAAAGACAGGACTGAGCGGGGAGCTGTTTTTT | CASSAKTGLSGELFF
TRBJ1-4 | TRBV7-9 | - | - | TGTGCCAGCAGCCCTCGGATCAACAGAGCAACTAATGAAAAACTGTTTTTT | CASSPRINRATNEKLFF
TRBJ2-7 | TRBV18 | - | - | TGTGCCAGCTCACCACCGCCCAGGTCTCCAAGCTCCTACGAGCAGTACTTC | CASSPPPRSPSSYEQYF
TRBJ1-2 | TRBV7-8 | - | TRBD1 | TGTGCCAGCAGCTCGGGACAGGCGCCCTATGGCTACACCTTC | CASSSGQAPYGYTF
TRBJ1-5 | TRBV19 | - | - | TGTGCCAGTAGTCTCCCCCGACAGCTCTCCAATCAGCCCCAGCATTTT | CASSLPRQLSNQPQHF
TRBJ2-1 | TRBV28 | - | TRBD2 | TGTGCCAGCAGGACCGGGACTAGCGGAAACAATGAGCAGTTCTTC | CASRTGTSGNNEQFF
TRBJ1-6 | TRBV19 | once | - | TGTGCCAGTAGTATAGATCATGGAGGGAAGACCGTACATTCACCCCTCCACTTT | CASSIDHGGKTVHSPLHF
TRBJ2-3 | TRBV9 | - | TRBD2 | TGTGCCAGCAGCGTAGACCCGGAGCGGGAGTCGGATACGCAGTATTTT | CASSVDPERESDTQYF
TRBJ2-7 | TRBV29-1 | - | TRBD2 | TGCAGCGTTGCCCCCAGACTAGCCGGGGAGCAGTACTTC | CSVAPRLAGEQYF
TRBJ2-5 | TRBV7-2 | few | TRBD2 | TGTGCCAGCAGCTTAGCAGGGACTAGTAAAGAGACCCAGTACTTC | CASSLAGTSKETQYF